This T cell receptor beta chain came from a study of cytomegalovirus exposure and HLA in healthy donors. Study context: Roughly 80 million unique TCRs from HLA-typed donors made up an early data release. General observations from the study: A highly shared variant cluster was judged a likely technical artifact. The listing of roughly 160 TCR beta chains classed them as cytomegalovirus-associated.

Both 60 Vbeta primers and 13 Jbeta primers went into the PCR. TCRdb's table, derived via immunoSEQ multiplex PCR, lists solely in-frame clones and lacks some. The table includes about 170,000 clones, 85% detected once. About this clone itself: Its antigen is unidentified.

Germline CDR1 SGHKS, CDR2 YYEKEE (reference sequence). The V gene end was trimmed by 6 bases and the J gene end by 1 base; junction bases not matched to a gene: 9. The CDR3 runs to 15 residues. The sequence derives from a young man in good health and CMV-seropositive. Sequencing used PBMCs. The rearrangement links TRBV5-5 to TRBJ1-1; 7 nucleotides line up with TRBD1. CDR3 bases: TGTGCCAGCACCCTTTGGGACAGCGGGAACACTGAAGCTTTCTTT. Residues: CASTLWDSGNTEAFF.